A single sample gave rise to the 13 T cell receptor beta chains below, sequenced in a study of CD8 T cells in Susac syndrome. With random hexamers, roughly 0.45 to 1 ug RNA was reverse transcribed. MiXCR was run by TCRdb on the immunoSEQ multiplex PCR reads, yielding one entry per CDR3 protein. The sample comprises 160,000 or so distinct CDR3 sequences, roughly 92% of which are singletons, and approximately 0.11% rests with the top ten. Sequencing used CD4+ T cells from PBMCs. The receptor source for this set is a human donor with Susac syndrome.

The chain uses TRBV5-6 and TRBJ2-4; D is unresolved. The CDR3 length is 15 residues. Deletions cut 0 bases from V and 9 bases from J, with 16 bases between. Per the germline V gene, CDR1 is SGHDT and CDR2 is YYEEEE. CDR3 loop: CASSLGVRPPFIQYF. Written as DNA, the CDR3 is TGTGCCAGCAGCTTGGGGGTGAGACCCCCTTTCATTCAGTACTTC.

The chain carries TRBV24-1 and TRBJ2-1, with D unclear. In germline, CDR1 is KGHDR, CDR2 SFDVKD. The CDR3 covers 15 residues. V shed 2 bases and J shed 7 bases, with 14 bases lying between them. CDR3 bases: TGTGCCACCAGTGATTCCAGGAGACTGAAAAATGAGCAGTTCTTC. Encoded protein: CATSDSRRLKNEQFF.

This clonotype appeared once. The V call is TRBV19, the J call TRBJ2-2; no definite D call. The CDR3 totals 16 residues. Germline V lookup: CDR1 LNHDA, CDR2 SQIVND (reference sequence). Trimming cost V 5 bases and J 2 bases, with 15 bases left between them. The chain's CDR3 is CASSYRSGSNTGELFF. The CDR3 DNA sequence: TGTGCCAGTAGTTATAGATCGGGCAGCAACACCGGGGAGCTGTTTTTT. Full variable domain (remainder filled in from reference TRBV19 and TRBJ2-2): DGGITQSPKYLFRKEGQNVTLSCEQNLNHDAMYWYRQDPGQGLRLIYYSQIVNDFQKGDIAEGYSVSREKKESFPLTVTSAQKNPTAFYLCASSYRSGSNTGELFFGEGSRLTVL.

V is TRBV5-6 and J is TRBJ2-2; TRBD2 agrees at 11 bases. CDR3 length equals 16 residues. The V and J ends lost 2 bases and 6 bases, in that order; junction bases with no gene match: 6. Germline V gene sequence: CDR1 SGHDT, CDR2 YYEEEE. The CDR3 sequence: CASSFRLAGIAGELFF. In DNA, the CDR3 is TGTGCCAGCAGCTTTAGACTAGCGGGGATCGCCGGGGAGCTGTTTTTT.

Of note for this clonotype: One junction end disagrees with the germline gene, perhaps due to a read error. The gene calls are TRBV6-1 and TRBJ1-5, with unresolved D. CDR3 length equals 14 residues. Germline V lookup: CDR1 MNHNS, CDR2 SASEGT. The CDR3 DNA sequence: TGTGCCAGCCGTGAAGCCGGGAGGACTCAGCCCCAGCATTTT. Residues: CASREAGRTQPQHF.

As regards this clonotype: One end of the junction varies from germline; a read error may be responsible. The chain joins TRBV5-4 to TRBJ1-1, with 7 positions matching TRBD1. This CDR3 has 14 residues. Germline loops: CDR1 SGHNT, CDR2 YYREEE (reference sequence). CDR3 nucleotides: TGTGCCAGCAGTTTGGGACAGCCCGGCACTGAAGCTTTCTTT. Translated: CASSLGQPGTEAFF.

The genes are TRBV29-1 and TRBJ1-2, with a tentative D call TRBD1 (6 bases). CDR3 size: 13 residues. The germline gives CDR1 SQVTM, CDR2 ANQGSEA. Trimming stripped 4 bases from V and 4 bases from J, with 13 bases between. The DNA for the CDR3 is TGCAGCGTTGTTAAAGGGGGACTCTATGGCTACACCTTC. It yields the protein CSVVKGGLYGYTF.

The V gene is TRBV6-5, the J gene TRBJ2-5; D ambiguous. Germline-derived CDR1 and CDR2 are MNHEY and SVGAGI. V gave up 1 base and J gave up 5 bases, with 8 bases separating them. The CDR3 is 13 amino acids. The CDR3 coding sequence is TGTGCCAGCAGTTACTTCCTGGGGGAGACCCAGTACTTC. Protein sequence: CASSYFLGETQYF.

V usage is TRBV5-1 and J usage is TRBJ2-7; TRBD1 matches at 9 bases. The length of the CDR3 is 15 residues. Looked up from germline, CDR1 is SGHRS and CDR2 is YFSETQ. Trimming cost V 4 bases and J 4 bases; bases outside gene matches: 9. The CDR3 is CASSRIPGQGYEQYF. The CDR3 DNA follows: TGCGCCAGCAGCCGCATTCCGGGACAGGGATACGAGCAGTACTTC.

The CDR3 DNA follows: TGTGCCAGCAGCCGATTCACCTTTACCGGGGAGCTGTTTTTT. This encodes CASSRFTFTGELFF. The chain carries TRBV3-1 and TRBJ2-2; D gene ambiguous. The CDR3 contains 14 residues. Between the trimmed V and J ends, which lost 4 bases and 5 bases, there was a span of 11 bases. Germline V CDR1 and CDR2: LGHDT, YNNKEL (reference sequence).

V usage is TRBV6-1 and J usage is TRBJ1-2, with TRBD1 matching 7 bases. CDR1 is MNHNS and CDR2 is SASEGT in the germline V gene. V gave up 1 base and J gave up 5 bases; unmatched junction bases: 4. The CDR3 covers 14 residues. CDR3 in amino acids: CASSEGQGVYGYTF. The CDR3 DNA reads TGTGCCAGCAGTGAAGGACAGGGTGTATATGGCTACACCTTC.

V gene TRBV4-1 combines with J gene TRBJ2-7; D is unresolved. The CDR3 consists of 13 residues. Germline V CDR1 and CDR2: MGHRA, YSYEKL. Trimming left V 4 bases short and J 9 bases short, with 16 bases between. CDR3 DNA sequence: TGCGCCAGCAGCCCACTCGGGTTGGCCTCGCAGTACTTC. Its translation is CASSPLGLASQYF.

The V gene is TRBV28, the J gene TRBJ2-2, with 10 bases matching TRBD1. This CDR3 contains 12 residues. Germline values: CDR1 MDHEN, CDR2 SYDVKM. V trimming: 11 bases; J trimming: 6 bases; junction bases outside the gene matches: 3. In DNA form, the CDR3 reads TGTGCCGGAGGACAGGGGGCCGGGGAGCTGTTTTTT. Translating it yields CAGGQGAGELFF.